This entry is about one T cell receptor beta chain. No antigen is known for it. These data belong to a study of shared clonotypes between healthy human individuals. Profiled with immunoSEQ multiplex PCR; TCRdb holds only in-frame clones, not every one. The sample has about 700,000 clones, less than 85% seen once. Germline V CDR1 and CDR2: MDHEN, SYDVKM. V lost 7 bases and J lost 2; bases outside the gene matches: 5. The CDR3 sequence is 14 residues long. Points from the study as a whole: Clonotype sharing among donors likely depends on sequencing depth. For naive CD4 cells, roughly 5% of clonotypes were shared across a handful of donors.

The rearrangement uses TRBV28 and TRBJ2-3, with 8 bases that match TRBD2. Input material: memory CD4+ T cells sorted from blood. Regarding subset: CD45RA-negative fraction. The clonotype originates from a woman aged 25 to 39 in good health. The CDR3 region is CASKIAGNTDTQYF. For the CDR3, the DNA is TGTGCCAGCAAAATAGCGGGGAACACAGATACGCAGTATTTT.